This TCR beta chain was sequenced in a study of blood T cell repertoires in COVID-19. Background on the study: Researchers got acute and convalescent COVID-19 samples from the United States, Italy and Spain. PBMCs, B-cell-depleted T cells, or T cells provided the cDNA or gDNA that made up the material.

Seattle patients were enrolled during active infection and followed longitudinally. Germline assignment: CDR1 SNHLY and CDR2 FYNNEI. The CDR3 totals 11 residues. Comment on this clone: Relative to the germline gene, one junction end is altered; a read error may explain this.

Libraries were prepared by immunoSEQ multiplex PCR; TCRdb keeps only in-frame clonotypes and omits some of them. This sample carries around 330,000 clones, approximately 89% of them seen once, and the ten largest clones take 1.5% to 2%. This chain uses TRBV2 with TRBJ1-1; the D is unclear. The TCR was taken from a woman aged 25 to 39 with COVID-19, enrolled during active disease. Source material: peripheral blood. CDR3 region: CASSLGSRSLF. The CDR3 nucleotides read TGTGCCAGCAGCCTCGGGAGTCGTTCTCTCTTT.